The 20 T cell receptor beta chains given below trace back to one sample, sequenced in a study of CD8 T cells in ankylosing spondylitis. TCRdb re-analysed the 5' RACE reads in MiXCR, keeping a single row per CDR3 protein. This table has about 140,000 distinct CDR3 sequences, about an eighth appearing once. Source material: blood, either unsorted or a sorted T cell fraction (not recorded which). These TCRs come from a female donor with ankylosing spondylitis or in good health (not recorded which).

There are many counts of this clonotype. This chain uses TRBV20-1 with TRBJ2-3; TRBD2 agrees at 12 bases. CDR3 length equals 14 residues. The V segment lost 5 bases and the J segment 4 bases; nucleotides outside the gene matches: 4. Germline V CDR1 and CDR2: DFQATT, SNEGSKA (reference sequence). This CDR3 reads CSAPTSGGADTQYF. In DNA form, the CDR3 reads TGCAGTGCTCCGACTAGCGGGGGCGCAGATACGCAGTATTTT.

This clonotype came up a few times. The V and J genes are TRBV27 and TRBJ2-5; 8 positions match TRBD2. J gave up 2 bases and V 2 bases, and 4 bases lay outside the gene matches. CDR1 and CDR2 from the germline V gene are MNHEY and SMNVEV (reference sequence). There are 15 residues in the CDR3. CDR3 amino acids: CASSLGGGNQETQYF. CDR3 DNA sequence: TGTGCCAGCAGTTTAGGCGGGGGGAATCAAGAGACCCAGTACTTC.

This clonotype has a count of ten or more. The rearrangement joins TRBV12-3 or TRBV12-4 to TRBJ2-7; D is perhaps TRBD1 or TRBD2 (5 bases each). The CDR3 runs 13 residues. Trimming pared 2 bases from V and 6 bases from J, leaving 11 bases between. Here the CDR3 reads CASSLIEGIEQYF. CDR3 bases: TGTGCCAGCAGTTTAATTGAGGGGATCGAGCAGTACTTC.

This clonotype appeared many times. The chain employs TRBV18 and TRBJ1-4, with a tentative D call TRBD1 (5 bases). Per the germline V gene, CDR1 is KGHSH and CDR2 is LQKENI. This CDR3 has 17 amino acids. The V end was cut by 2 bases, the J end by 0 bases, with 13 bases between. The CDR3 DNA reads TGTGCCAGCTCACCAGATCCCCTGACAGCAACTAATGAAAAACTGTTTTTT. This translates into CASSPDPLTATNEKLFF.

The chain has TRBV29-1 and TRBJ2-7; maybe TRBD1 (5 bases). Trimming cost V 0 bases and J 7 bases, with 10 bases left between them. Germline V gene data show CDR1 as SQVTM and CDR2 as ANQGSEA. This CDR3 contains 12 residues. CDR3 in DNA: TGCAGCGTTGAAGATGGACCAGGGGAGCAGTACTTC. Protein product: CSVEDGPGEQYF.

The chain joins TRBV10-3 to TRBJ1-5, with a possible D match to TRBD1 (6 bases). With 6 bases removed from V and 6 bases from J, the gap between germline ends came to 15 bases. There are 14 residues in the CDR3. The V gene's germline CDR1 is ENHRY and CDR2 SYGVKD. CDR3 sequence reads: CAIRGEGGFQPQHF. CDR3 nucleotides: TGTGCCATCAGGGGAGAGGGGGGATTTCAGCCCCAGCATTTT.

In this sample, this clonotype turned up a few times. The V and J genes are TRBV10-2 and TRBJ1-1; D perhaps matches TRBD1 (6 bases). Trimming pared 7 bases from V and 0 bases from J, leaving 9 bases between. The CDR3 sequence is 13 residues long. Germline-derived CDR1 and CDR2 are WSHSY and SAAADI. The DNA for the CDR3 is TGCGCCAGCATGGGACAACTGAACACTGAAGCTTTCTTT. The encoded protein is CASMGQLNTEAFF.

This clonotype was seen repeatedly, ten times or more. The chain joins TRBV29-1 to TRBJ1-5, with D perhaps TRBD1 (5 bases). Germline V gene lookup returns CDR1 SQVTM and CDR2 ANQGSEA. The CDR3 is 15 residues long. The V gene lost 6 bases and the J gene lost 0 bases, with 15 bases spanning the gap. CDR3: CSVLTDHYSNQPQHF. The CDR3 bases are TGCAGCGTGTTGACAGACCACTATAGCAATCAGCCCCAGCATTTT.

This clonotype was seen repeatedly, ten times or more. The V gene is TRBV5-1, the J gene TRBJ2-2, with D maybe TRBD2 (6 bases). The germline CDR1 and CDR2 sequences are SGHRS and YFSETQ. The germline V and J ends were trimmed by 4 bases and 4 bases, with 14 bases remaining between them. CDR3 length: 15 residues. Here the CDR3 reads CASSPDGGFTGELFF. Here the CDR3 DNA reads TGCGCCAGCAGCCCCGACGGGGGTTTCACCGGGGAGCTGTTTTTT.

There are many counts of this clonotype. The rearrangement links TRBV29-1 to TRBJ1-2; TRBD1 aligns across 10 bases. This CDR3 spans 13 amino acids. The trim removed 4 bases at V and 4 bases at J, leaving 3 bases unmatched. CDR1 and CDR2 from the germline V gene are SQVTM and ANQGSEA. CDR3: CSVVRTGGYGYTF. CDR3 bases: TGCAGCGTTGTAAGGACAGGGGGCTATGGCTACACCTTC. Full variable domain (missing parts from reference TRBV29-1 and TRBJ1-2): SAVISQKPSRDICQRGTSLTIQCQVDSQVTMMFWYRQQPGQSLTLIATANQGSEATYESGFVIDKFPISRPNLTFSTLTVSNMSPEDSSIYLCSVVRTGGYGYTFGSGTRLTVV.

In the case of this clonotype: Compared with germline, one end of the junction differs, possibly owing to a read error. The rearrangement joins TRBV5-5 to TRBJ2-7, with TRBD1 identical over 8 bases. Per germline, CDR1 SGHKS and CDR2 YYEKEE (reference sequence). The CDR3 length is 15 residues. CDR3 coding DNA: TGTGTCAGCAGCTATGGACAGGGAGTTTCCTACGAGCAGTACTTC. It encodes CVSSYGQGVSYEQYF.

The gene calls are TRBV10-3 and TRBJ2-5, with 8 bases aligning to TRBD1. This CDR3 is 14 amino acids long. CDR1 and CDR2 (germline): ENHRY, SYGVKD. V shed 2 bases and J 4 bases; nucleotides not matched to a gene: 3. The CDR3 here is CAISEPGGLETQYF. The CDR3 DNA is TGTGCCATCAGTGAGCCAGGGGGCTTAGAGACCCAGTACTTC.

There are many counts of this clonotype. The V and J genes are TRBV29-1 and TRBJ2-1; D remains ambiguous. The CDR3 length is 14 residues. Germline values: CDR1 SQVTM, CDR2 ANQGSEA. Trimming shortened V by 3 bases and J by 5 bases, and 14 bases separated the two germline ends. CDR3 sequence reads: CSVDPEYSNNEQFF. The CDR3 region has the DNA TGCAGCGTTGACCCGGAATACAGCAACAATGAGCAGTTCTTC.

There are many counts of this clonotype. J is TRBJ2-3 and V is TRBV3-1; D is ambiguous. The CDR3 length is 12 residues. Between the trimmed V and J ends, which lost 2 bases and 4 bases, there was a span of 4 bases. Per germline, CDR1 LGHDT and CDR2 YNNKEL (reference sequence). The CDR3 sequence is CASSQSPDTQYF. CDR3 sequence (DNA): TGTGCCAGCAGCCAATCCCCAGATACGCAGTATTTT.

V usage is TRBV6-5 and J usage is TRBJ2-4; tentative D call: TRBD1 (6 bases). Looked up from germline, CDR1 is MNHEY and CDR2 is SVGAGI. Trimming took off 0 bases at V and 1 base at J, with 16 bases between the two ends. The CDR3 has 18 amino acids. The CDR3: CASSYSLQGVGAKNIQYF. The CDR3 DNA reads TGTGCCAGCAGTTACTCCTTACAGGGTGTGGGCGCCAAAAACATTCAGTACTTC.

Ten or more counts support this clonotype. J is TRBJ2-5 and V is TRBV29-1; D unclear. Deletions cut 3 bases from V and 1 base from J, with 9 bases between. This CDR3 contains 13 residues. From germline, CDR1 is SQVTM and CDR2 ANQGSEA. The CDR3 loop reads CSVDRQTQETQYF. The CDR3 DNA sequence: TGCAGCGTTGATCGCCAGACCCAAGAGACCCAGTACTTC. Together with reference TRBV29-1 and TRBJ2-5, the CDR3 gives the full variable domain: SAVISQKPSRDICQRGTSLTIQCQVDSQVTMMFWYRQQPGQSLTLIATANQGSEATYESGFVIDKFPISRPNLTFSTLTVSNMSPEDSSIYLCSVDRQTQETQYFGPGTRLLVL.

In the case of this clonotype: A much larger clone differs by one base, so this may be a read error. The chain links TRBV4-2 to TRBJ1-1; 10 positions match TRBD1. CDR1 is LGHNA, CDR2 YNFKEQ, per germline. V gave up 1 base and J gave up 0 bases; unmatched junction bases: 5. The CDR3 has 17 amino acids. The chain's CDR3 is CASSQVRQGAMNTEAFF. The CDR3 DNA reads TGTGCCAGCAGCCAAGTAAGACAGGGGGCCATGAACACTGAAGCTTTCTTT.

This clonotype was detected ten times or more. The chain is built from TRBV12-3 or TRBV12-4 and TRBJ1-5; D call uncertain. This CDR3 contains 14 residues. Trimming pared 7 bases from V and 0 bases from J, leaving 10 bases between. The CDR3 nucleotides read TGTGCCAGCAAAGGACGGTATAGCAATCAGCCCCAGCATTTT. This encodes CASKGRYSNQPQHF.

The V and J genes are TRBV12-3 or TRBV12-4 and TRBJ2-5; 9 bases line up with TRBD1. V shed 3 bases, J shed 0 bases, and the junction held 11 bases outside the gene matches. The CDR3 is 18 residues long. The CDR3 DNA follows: TGTGCCAGCAGTTTTGGGACAGGGCGAGCTTGGTACCAAGAGACCCAGTACTTC. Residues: CASSFGTGRAWYQETQYF.

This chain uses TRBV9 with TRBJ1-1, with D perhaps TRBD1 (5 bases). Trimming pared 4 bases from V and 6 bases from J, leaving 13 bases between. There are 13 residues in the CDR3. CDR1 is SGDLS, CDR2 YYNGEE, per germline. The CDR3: CASSPGGPAEAFF. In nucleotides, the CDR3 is TGTGCCAGCAGCCCGGGGGGTCCGGCTGAAGCTTTCTTT. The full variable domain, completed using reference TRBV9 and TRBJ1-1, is DSGVTQTPKHLITATGQRVTLRCSPRSGDLSVYWYQQSLDQGLQFLIQYYNGEERAKGNILERFSAQQFPDLHSELNLSSLELGDSALYFCASSPGGPAEAFFGQGTRLTVV.